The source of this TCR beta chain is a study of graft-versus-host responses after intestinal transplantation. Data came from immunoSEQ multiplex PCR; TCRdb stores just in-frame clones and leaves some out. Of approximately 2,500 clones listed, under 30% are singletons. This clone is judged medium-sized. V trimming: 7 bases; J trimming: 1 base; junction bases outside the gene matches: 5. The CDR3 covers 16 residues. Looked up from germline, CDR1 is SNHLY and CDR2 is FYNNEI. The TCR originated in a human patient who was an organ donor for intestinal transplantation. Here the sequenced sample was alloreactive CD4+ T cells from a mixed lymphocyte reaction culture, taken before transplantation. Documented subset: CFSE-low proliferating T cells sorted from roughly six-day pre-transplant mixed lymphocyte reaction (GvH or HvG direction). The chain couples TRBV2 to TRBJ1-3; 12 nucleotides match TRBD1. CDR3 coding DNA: TGTGCCAGCAACCGGGACAGGGGGCGATCTGGAAACACCATATATTTT. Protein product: CASNRDRGRSGNTIYF. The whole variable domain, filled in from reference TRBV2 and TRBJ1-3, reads EPEVTQTPSHQVTQMGQEVILRCVPISNHLYFYWYRQILGQKVEFLVSFYNNEISEKSEIFDDQFSVERPDGSNFTLKIRSTKLEDSAMYFCASNRDRGRSGNTIYFGEGSWLTVV.